This T cell receptor beta chain is from a study of patients and donors after allogeneic stem cell transplantation. TCRdb itself ran the RT-PCR reads through MiXCR, one entry per CDR3 protein. The table lists just over 55,000 distinct CDR3 sequences, about 14% of them singletons. Trimming removed 4 bases from V and 1 base from J; junction bases left unmatched: 2. CDR1 and CDR2 from the germline V gene are SGHVS and FNYEAQ. This CDR3 comprises 14 residues. The source material was blood, either unsorted or a sorted T cell fraction (not recorded which). The TCR originated in a human donor who was either an allogeneic HSCT recipient or a stem cell or donor lymphocyte infusion donor (not recorded which). It is not recorded whose cells these are; they may come from a transplant donor. This chain connects TRBV7-6 to TRBJ2-5; 8 nucleotides align to TRBD2. This CDR3 is CASSSGLAQETQYF. The CDR3 DNA reads as TGTGCCAGCAGCTCAGGACTAGCCCAAGAGACCCAGTACTTC.